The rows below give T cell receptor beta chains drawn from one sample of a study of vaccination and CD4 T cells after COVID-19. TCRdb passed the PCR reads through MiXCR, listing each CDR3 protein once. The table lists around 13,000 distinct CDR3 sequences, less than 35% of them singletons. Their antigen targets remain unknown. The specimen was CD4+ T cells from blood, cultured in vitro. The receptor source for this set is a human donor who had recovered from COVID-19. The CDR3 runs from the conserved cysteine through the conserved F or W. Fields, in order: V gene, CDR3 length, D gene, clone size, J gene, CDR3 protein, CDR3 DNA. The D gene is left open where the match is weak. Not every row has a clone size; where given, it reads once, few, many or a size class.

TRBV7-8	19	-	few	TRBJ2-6	CASSSRGAGGRSGANVLTF	TGTGCCAGCAGCTCCCGGGGGGCAGGGGGCCGGTCTGGGGCCAACGTCCTGACTTTC
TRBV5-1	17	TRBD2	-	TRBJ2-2	CASSLVSGGARAGELFF	TGCGCCAGCAGCTTGGTTAGCGGGGGGGCCAGAGCCGGGGAGCTGTTTTTT
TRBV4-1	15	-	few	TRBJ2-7	CASSQVPGVAYEQYF	TGCGCCAGCAGCCAAGTCCCCGGGGTCGCCTACGAGCAGTACTTC
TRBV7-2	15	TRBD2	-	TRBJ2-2	CASTSGGGATGELFF	TGTGCCAGCACCTCGGGCGGGGGTGCCACCGGGGAGCTGTTTTTT
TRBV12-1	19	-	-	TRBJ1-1	CASSLTLQGRVQVNTEAFF	TGTGCCAGCAGCCTCACCTTACAGGGAAGGGTACAGGTGAACACTGAAGCTTTCTTT
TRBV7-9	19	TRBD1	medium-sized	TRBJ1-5	CASSPVGTGEGSWNQPQHF	TGTGCCAGCAGCCCTGTGGGGACAGGGGAGGGGTCGTGGAATCAGCCCCAGCATTTT
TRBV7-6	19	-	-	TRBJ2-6	CASSLMPAGGGSGANVLTF	TGTGCCAGCAGCTTAATGCCGGCAGGGGGAGGCTCTGGGGCCAACGTCCTGACTTTC
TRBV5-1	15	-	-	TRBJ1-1	CASSLDGQTYTEAFF	TGCGCCAGCAGCTTGGATGGACAGACGTACACTGAAGCTTTCTTT
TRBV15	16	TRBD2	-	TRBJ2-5	CATQAGGGARRETQYF	TGTGCCACCCAGGCGGGGGGAGGGGCGAGGCGAGAGACCCAGTACTTC
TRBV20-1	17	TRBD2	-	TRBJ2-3	CSASHPAGGGLPDTQYF	TGCAGTGCTAGCCATCCGGCGGGCGGGGGGCTCCCAGATACGCAGTATTTT
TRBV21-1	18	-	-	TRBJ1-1	CASSKAGQGVDENTEAFF	TGTGCCAGCAGCAAAGCGGGACAGGGGGTTGACGAGAACACTGAAGCTTTCTTT
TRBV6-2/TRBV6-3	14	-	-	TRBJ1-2	CASSYSSGNYGYTF	TGTGCCAGCAGTTACTCGTCCGGGAACTATGGCTACACCTTC
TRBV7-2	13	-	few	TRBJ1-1	CASSLSVNTEAFF	TGTGCCAGCAGCTTATCAGTGAACACTGAAGCTTTCTTT
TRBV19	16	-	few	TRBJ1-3	CASSFIGRTQGNTIYF	TGTGCCAGTAGTTTCATCGGACGGACGCAAGGGAACACCATATATTTT
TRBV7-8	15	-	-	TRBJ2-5	CASSYNSRYQETQYF	TGTGCCAGCAGTTATAACTCGAGGTACCAAGAGACCCAGTACTTC
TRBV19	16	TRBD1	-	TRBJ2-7	CASSIRRTGSSYEQYF	TGTGCCAGTAGTATCAGGAGGACAGGAAGCTCCTACGAGCAGTACTTC
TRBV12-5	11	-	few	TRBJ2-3	CASGLEYTQYF	TGTGCTAGTGGCCTGGAATATACGCAGTATTTT
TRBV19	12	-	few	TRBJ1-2	CATWSGGAGYTF	TGTGCCACCTGGAGTGGGGGGGCTGGCTACACCTTC
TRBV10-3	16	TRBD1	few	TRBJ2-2	CAISGLQGRVTGELFF	TGTGCCATCAGTGGGTTACAGGGGCGGGTCACCGGGGAGCTGTTTTTT
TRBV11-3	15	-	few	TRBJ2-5	CASSPSGRLQETQYF	TGTGCCAGCTCCCCCTCGGGACGGCTTCAAGAGACCCAGTACTTC
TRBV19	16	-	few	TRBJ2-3	CASSSVGLGSGDTQYF	TGTGCCAGTAGTTCGGTTGGATTAGGGTCTGGAGATACGCAGTATTTT
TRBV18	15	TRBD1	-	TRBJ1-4	CASSPWTGPNEKLFF	TGTGCCAGCTCACCATGGACAGGCCCTAATGAAAAACTGTTTTTT
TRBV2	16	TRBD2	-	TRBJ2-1	CASSEVPLAGGNEQFF	TGTGCCAGCAGTGAAGTTCCGCTAGCGGGGGGCAATGAGCAGTTCTTC
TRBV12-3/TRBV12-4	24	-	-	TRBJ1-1	CASTNQTSMYLCASSFPQNTEAFF	-
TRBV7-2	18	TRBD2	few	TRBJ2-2	CASSLYGRGGRSTGELFF	TGTGCCAGCAGCCTCTACGGGCGGGGGGGCCGGAGCACCGGGGAGCTGTTTTTT
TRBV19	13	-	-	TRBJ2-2	CASSGQHTGELFF	TGTGCCAGTAGTGGACAGCACACCGGGGAGCTGTTTTTT
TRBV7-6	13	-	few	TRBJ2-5	CASSLGYQETQYF	TGTGCCAGCAGCTTAGGGTACCAAGAGACCCAGTACTTC
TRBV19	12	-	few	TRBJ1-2	CASSIDRGGYTF	TGTGCCAGTAGTATAGATCGTGGAGGCTACACCTTC
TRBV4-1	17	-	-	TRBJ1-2	CASSPSQTGSINYGYTF	TGCGCCAGCAGCCCCTCCCAGACAGGCTCTATTAACTATGGCTACACCTTC
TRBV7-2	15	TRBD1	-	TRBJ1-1	CASSLVAGGNTEAFF	TGTGCCAGCAGCTTAGTTGCAGGGGGGAACACTGAAGCTTTCTTT